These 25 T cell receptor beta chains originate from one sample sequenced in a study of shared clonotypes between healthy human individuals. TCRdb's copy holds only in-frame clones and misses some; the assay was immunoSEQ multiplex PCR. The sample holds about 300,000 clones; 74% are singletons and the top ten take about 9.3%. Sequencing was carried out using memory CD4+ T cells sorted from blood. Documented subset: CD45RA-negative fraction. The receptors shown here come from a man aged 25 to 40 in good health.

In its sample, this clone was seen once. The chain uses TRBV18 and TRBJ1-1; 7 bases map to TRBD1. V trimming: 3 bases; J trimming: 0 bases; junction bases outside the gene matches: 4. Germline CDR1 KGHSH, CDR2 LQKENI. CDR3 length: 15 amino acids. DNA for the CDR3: TGTGCCAGCTCACCGGACAGGACTATGAACACTGAAGCTTTCTTT. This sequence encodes CASSPDRTMNTEAFF.

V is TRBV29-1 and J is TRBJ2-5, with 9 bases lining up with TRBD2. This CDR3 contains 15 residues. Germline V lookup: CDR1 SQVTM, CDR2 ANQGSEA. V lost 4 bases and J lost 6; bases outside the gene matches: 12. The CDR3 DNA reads TGCAGCGTTGCTGGCGGGAGGGCCGGGTTAAAGACCCAGTACTTC. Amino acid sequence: CSVAGGRAGLKTQYF.

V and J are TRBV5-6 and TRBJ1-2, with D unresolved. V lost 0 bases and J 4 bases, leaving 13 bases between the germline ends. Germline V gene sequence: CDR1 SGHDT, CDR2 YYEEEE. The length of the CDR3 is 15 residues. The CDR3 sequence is CASSLVGKILYGYTF. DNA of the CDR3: TGTGCCAGCAGCTTGGTTGGTAAGATACTCTATGGCTACACCTTC.

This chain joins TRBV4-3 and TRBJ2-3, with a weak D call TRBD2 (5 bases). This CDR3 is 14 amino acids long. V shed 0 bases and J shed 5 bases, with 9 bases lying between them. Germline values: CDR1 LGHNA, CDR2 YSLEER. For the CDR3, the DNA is TGCGCCAGCAGCCAAGATCACGGGGTAGATACGCAGTATTTT. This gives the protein CASSQDHGVDTQYF.

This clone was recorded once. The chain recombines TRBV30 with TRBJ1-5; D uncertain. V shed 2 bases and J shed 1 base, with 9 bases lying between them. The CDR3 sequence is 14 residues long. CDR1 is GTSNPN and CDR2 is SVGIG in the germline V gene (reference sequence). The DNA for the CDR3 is TGTGCCTGGAGTATAGGGAAAAGCAATCAGCCCCAGCATTTT. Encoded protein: CAWSIGKSNQPQHF.

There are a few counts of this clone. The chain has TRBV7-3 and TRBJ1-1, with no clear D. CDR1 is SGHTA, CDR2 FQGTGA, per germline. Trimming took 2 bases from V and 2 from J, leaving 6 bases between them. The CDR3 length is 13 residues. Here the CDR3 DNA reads TGTGCCAGCAGCTTAGTGCCCAACACTGAAGCTTTCTTT. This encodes CASSLVPNTEAFF.

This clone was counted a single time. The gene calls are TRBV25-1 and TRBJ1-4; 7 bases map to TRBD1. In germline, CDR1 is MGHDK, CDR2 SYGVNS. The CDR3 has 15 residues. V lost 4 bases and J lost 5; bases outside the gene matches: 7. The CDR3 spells CASSGVDRENEKLFF. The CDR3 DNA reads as TGTGCCAGCAGTGGTGTTGACAGGGAGAATGAAAAACTGTTTTTT.

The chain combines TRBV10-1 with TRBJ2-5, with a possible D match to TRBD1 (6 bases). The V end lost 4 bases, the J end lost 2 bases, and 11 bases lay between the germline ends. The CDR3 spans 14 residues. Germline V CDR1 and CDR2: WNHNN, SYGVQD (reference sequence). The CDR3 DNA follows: TGCGCCAGCAGTGGAGGGACAAGACAAGAGACCCAGTACTTC. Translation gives CASSGGTRQETQYF.

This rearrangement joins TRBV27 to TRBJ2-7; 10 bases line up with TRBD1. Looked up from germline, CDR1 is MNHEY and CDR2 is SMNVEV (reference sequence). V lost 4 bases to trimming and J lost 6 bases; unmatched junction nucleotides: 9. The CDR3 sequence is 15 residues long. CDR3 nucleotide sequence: TGTGCCAGCAGTTCGACCCTAGGACAGGGGGTCGAGCAGTACTTC. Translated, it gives CASSSTLGQGVEQYF.

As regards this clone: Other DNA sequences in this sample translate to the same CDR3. The CDR3 sequence is CASSLQGTDTQYF. The CDR3 DNA is TGCGCCAGCAGCCTACAGGGGACAGATACGCAGTATTTT. J is TRBJ2-3 and V is TRBV4-1, with 7 bases fitting TRBD1. The trim removed 4 bases at V and 3 bases at J, leaving 1 base unmatched. The CDR3 loop spans 13 amino acids. Germline V CDR1 and CDR2: MGHRA, YSYEKL.

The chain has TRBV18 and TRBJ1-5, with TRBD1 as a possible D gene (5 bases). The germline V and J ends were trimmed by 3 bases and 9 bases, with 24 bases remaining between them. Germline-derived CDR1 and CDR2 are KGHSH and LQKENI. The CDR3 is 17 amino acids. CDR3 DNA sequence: TGTGCCAGCTCACCCTTTCCGAGACAGCTACCCCTGACGCCCCAGCATTTT. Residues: CASSPFPRQLPLTPQHF.

CDR3 DNA sequence: TGTGCCAGCAGAAAAAATCCCGGGACAGGGGTGAATGAGCAGTTCTTC. It is translated as CASRKNPGTGVNEQFF. This chain links TRBV25-1 with TRBJ2-1, with TRBD1 matching 10 bases. There are 16 residues in the CDR3. CDR1 and CDR2 from the germline V gene are MGHDK and SYGVNS. V shed 6 bases and J 7 bases; nucleotides not matched to a gene: 12.

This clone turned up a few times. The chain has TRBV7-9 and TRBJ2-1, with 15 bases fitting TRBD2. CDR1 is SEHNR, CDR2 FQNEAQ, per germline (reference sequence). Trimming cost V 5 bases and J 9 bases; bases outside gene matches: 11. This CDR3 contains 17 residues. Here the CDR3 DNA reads TGTGCCAGCAGCCGGACTAGCGGGAGGGGCCACGTCGGTGAGCAGTTCTTC. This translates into CASSRTSGRGHVGEQFF.

For the CDR3, the DNA is TGTGCCAGCAGTGTCACTATCGGGTCCTACAATGAGCAGTTCTTC. The encoded protein is CASSVTIGSYNEQFF. The chain couples TRBV6-1 to TRBJ2-1; D is ambiguous. Trimming stripped 4 bases from V and 1 base from J, with 11 bases between. CDR3 length equals 15 residues. Germline loops: CDR1 MNHNS, CDR2 SASEGT.

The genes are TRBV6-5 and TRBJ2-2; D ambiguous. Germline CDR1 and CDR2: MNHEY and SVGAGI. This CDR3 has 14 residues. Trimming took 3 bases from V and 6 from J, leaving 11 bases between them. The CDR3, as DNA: TGTGCCAGCAGTTATGGACCAGTTGCCGGGGAGCTGTTTTTT. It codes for CASSYGPVAGELFF.

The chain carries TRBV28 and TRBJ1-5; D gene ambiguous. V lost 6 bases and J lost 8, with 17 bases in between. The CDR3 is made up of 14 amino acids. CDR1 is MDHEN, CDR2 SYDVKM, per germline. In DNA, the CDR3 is TGTGCCAGCAGCACCTTCGGCGGTATGAAGCCCCAGCATTTT. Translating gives CASSTFGGMKPQHF.

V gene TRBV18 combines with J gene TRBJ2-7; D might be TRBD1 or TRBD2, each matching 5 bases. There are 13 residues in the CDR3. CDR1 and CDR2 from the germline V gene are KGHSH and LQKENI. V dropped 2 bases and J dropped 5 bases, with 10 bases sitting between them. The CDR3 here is CASSPSGRDEQYF. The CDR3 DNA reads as TGTGCCAGCTCACCATCGGGACGCGACGAGCAGTACTTC.

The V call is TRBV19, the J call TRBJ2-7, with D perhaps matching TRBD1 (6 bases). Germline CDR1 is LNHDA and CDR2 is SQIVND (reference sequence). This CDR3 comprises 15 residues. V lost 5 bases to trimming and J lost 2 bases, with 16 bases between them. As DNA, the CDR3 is TGTGCCAGTAGTGCCGGCGGCAGGGGTACCTACGAGCAGTACTTC. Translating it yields CASSAGGRGTYEQYF.

CDR3 amino acids: CATSKGGPSNQPQHF. The CDR3 DNA is TGTGCCACCAGCAAAGGGGGCCCTAGCAATCAGCCCCAGCATTTT. This rearrangement joins TRBV15 to TRBJ1-5; 7 bases are a match to TRBD1. Germline CDR1 LNHNV, CDR2 YYDKDF (reference sequence). V lost 4 bases and J lost 0; bases outside the gene matches: 3. The CDR3 length is 15 residues.

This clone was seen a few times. The DNA for the CDR3 is TGTGCCAGCTCGGACGGAGGACAAGAGACCCAGTACTTC. The encoded protein is CASSDGGQETQYF. The chain is built from TRBV18 and TRBJ2-5, with D maybe TRBD2 (5 bases). Trimming stripped 6 bases from V and 2 bases from J, with 10 bases between. Germline CDR1 is KGHSH and CDR2 is LQKENI. CDR3 size: 13 residues.

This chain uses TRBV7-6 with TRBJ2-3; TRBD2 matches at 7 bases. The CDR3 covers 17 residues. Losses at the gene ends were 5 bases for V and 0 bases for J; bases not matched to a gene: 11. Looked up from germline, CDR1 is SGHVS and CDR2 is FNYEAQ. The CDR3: CASSPLLAGVSTDTQYF. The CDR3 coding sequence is TGTGCCAGCAGCCCCCTATTGGCGGGAGTGAGCACAGATACGCAGTATTTT.

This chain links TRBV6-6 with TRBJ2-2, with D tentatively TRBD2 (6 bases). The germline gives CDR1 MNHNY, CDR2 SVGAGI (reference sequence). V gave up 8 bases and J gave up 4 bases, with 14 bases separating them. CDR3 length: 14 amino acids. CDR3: CASGDFGGTGELFF. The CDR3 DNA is TGTGCCAGCGGGGACTTCGGCGGCACCGGGGAGCTGTTTTTT.

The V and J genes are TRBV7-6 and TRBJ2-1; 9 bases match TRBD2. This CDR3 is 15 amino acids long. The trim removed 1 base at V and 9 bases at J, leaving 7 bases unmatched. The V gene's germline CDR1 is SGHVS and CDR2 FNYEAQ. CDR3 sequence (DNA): TGTGCCAGCAGCTTAGTAGCTAGCGGGACCGGTGAGCAGTTCTTC. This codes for CASSLVASGTGEQFF.

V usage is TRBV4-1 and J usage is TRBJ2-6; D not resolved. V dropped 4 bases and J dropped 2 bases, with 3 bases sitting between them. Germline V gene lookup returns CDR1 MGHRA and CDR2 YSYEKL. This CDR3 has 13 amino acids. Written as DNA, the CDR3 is TGCGCCAGCAGCCTTCCTGGGGCCAACGTCCTGACTTTC. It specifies CASSLPGANVLTF.

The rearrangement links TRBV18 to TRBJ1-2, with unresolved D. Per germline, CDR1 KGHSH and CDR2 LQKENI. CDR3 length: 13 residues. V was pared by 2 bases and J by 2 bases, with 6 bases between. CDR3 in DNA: TGTGCCAGCTCACCAGACTCAAACTATGGCTACACCTTC. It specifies CASSPDSNYGYTF. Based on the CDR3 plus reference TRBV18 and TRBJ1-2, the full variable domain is NAGVMQNPRHLVRRRGQEARLRCSPMKGHSHVYWYRQLPEEGLKFMVYLQKENIIDESGMPKERFSAEFPKEGPSILRIQQVVRGDSAAYFCASSPDSNYGYTFGSGTRLTVV.